The rows below give T cell receptor beta chains drawn from one sample of a study of blood T cell repertoires in COVID-19. Clones were sequenced by immunoSEQ multiplex PCR, and TCRdb holds only the in-frame ones, with some missing. The table has approximately 200,000 clones, roughly three quarters seen once. The material sequenced was peripheral blood. The receptors were gathered from a woman aged 80 or over with COVID-19, enrolled during active disease. Each CDR3 is given with its conserved first and last residue. Each record gives: J gene, V gene, CDR3 protein.

>TRBJ2-5|TRBV5-1
CASSRSGGDGETQYF
>TRBJ1-1|TRBV28
CASSSHRGLLNTEAFF
>TRBJ2-7|TRBV6-5
CASSLRGYGDYEQYF
>TRBJ1-2|TRBV19
CASSTRGQYGYTF
>TRBJ2-7|TRBV12-3/TRBV12-4
CASSLASVYEQYF
>TRBJ2-7|TRBV11-3
CASSLDYGLAYEQYF
>TRBJ2-7|TRBV3-1/TRBV3-2
CASSQDRQGWREQYF
>TRBJ2-3|TRBV5-4
CASSERLAGSTDTQYF
>TRBJ1-5|TRBV19
CASSFRTGSGNQPQHF
>TRBJ1-5|TRBV27
CASSFYRGGNQPQHF
>TRBJ1-2|TRBV19
CASTSVGGRNYGYTF
>TRBJ2-1|TRBV4-2
CASSQEAKRGGHEQFF
>TRBJ1-1|TRBV3-1/TRBV3-2
CASSPPAGGDTEAFF
>TRBJ2-4|TRBV5-1
CASSLPGNIQYF
>TRBJ2-1|TRBV6-5
CASSYGGTGRGEQFF
>TRBJ2-7|TRBV12-5
CASGLAYRGTYEQYF
>TRBJ1-2|TRBV29-1
CSAETGSNYGYTF
>TRBJ2-1|TRBV3-1/TRBV3-2
CASSQEGGVAYPNEQFF
>TRBJ2-5|TRBV6-1
CASSEGSARARETQYF
>TRBJ2-3|TRBV7-2
CASSLLARSTDTQYF
>TRBJ1-3|TRBV7-8
CASSLAQGGNTIYF
>TRBJ2-1|TRBV27
CASRGGYNEQFF
>TRBJ2-2|TRBV15
CATSRLLRAGTGELFF
>TRBJ2-5|TRBV11-3
CASSTRAEKTQYF
>TRBJ2-2|TRBV13
CASSSKVGRGLNTGELFF
>TRBJ2-3|TRBV21-1
CASSNMPDCSTDTQYF
>TRBJ2-7|TRBV7-2
CASSVSSSGRPPYEQYF
>TRBJ1-5|TRBV2
CASRGRLTYSNQPQHF
>TRBJ2-3|TRBV9
CASSAWGGTDTQYF
>TRBJ1-6|TRBV4-1
CASSQVQGSSYNSPLHF
>TRBJ1-2|TRBV25-1
CASRRTGSGYTF
>TRBJ2-1|TRBV28
CASSFWGGHNEQFF
>TRBJ1-2|TRBV25-1
CASSDTGRDGYTF
>TRBJ2-7|TRBV5-1
CASSLVGGGGAYEQYF
>TRBJ1-3|TRBV2
CASGRVSGNTIYF
>TRBJ2-3|TRBV29-1
CSVPTAGGGSADTQYF
>TRBJ2-3|TRBV7-3
CASSLLAGASTDTQYF
>TRBJ1-2|TRBV12-3/TRBV12-4
CASSFQVNYGYTF
>TRBJ2-7|TRBV2
CASRQDGKEEQYF
>TRBJ2-7|TRBV5-1
CASSLTSGRAYEQYF
>TRBJ1-2|TRBV30
CAWRADRGKYGYTF
>TRBJ1-4|TRBV5-1
CASQRGVNPTNEKLFF
>TRBJ1-1|TRBV18
CASSQELNTEAFF
>TRBJ1-1|TRBV12-5
CASGLWRRVLPEAFF
>TRBJ1-5|TRBV5-8
CASSSFLSGYSNQPQHF
>TRBJ1-6|TRBV10-3
CAISDPDDRGSPLHF
>TRBJ1-1|TRBV12-5
CASGLAGGSTEAFF
>TRBJ2-2|TRBV11-1
CASRGRTGKNTGELFF
>TRBJ2-3|TRBV18
CASSPPDRASTDTQYF
>TRBJ2-2|TRBV6-2/TRBV6-3
CASSRGQFTGELFF
>TRBJ2-7|TRBV2
CASSERGLPYEQYF
>TRBJ2-7|TRBV28
CASSLISVAPYEQYF
>TRBJ1-4|TRBV27
CASSSRGYGEKLFF